This entry lists 3 T cell receptor beta chains sequenced from one sample in a study of human T cells and chemical hapten exposure. In TCRdb, the RACE reads were re-called with MiXCR into one record per CDR3 protein. The repertoire has approximately 370,000 distinct CDR3 sequences, approximately 5% of them found once; the top ten carry about 8.7%. This sample's time point: pre-sensitization, week 0. Treatment meaning: therapeutic diphenylcyclopropenone sensitization with weekly scalp DPC. This sample comprised whole blood, obtained in connection with sensitization to the hapten diphenylcyclopropenone (DPC). All receptors come from a woman aged 18-35 years with alopecia areata. Some clones in this sample may be carry-over from other donors' samples.

This clonotype showed up many times. This chain connects TRBV11-1 to TRBJ1-3; no clear D gene. The CDR3 sequence is 15 residues long. V lost 1 base to trimming and J lost 2 bases, with 9 bases between them. Germline V gene lookup returns CDR1 SGHAT and CDR2 FQDESV (reference sequence). In DNA form, the CDR3 reads TGTGCCAGCAGCTTAGACCACCATCCTGGAAACACCATATATTTT. Protein sequence: CASSLDHHPGNTIYF.

This chain links TRBV12-3 or TRBV12-4 with TRBJ2-5, with 7 bases identical to TRBD1. V shed 5 bases, J shed 4 bases, and the junction held 10 bases outside the gene matches. The CDR3 is 15 amino acids. The chain's CDR3 is CASSGTGTVVETQYF. The DNA of the CDR3 is TGTGCCAGCAGTGGGACCGGGACAGTCGTAGAGACCCAGTACTTC.

This clonotype was detected ten times or more. This rearrangement joins TRBV7-8 to TRBJ2-7; the D call may be TRBD1 or TRBD2 (5 bases each). V gave up 5 bases and J gave up 11 bases, with 22 bases separating them. The germline V gene has CDR1 SGHVS and CDR2 FQNEAQ. The CDR3 consists of 14 residues. The CDR3 sequence: CASSPPIGGRVKYF. For the CDR3, the DNA is TGTGCCAGCAGCCCCCCGATAGGAGGCAGGGTGAAGTACTTC.